Included here is one T cell receptor (beta chain) sequence, with context. The sample comes from a study of blood T cell repertoires in COVID-19. For the study at large: In each case, the material was cDNA or gDNA derived from T cells, B-cell-depleted T cells, or PBMCs.

This CDR3 contains 13 residues. Trimming took 5 bases from V and 7 from J, leaving 15 bases between them. Per germline, CDR1 SEHNR and CDR2 FQNEAQ (reference sequence). In the authors' methods: Reference gene primers were amplified, and this amplification served to estimate nucleated cell counts. The protocol was immunoSEQ multiplex PCR, while the TCRdb copy is restricted to in-frame clones and leaves out a portion. The DNA was the basis for D and trimming; V, J and clone size are from that table. The sample holds under 200,000 clones, 90% seen once. The clonotype originates from a middle-aged man with acute or convalescent COVID-19. The chain employs TRBV7-9 and TRBJ2-7; tentatively, D is TRBD1 (6 bases). The specimen was peripheral blood. The CDR3 DNA reads TGTGCCAGCAGCCGCTCAGGGGCCGGAGAGCAGTACTTC. It is translated as CASSRSGAGEQYF.